The 25 T cell receptor beta chains in this list originate from one sample, sequenced in a study of blood T cell repertoires in COVID-19. TCRdb's table, derived via immunoSEQ multiplex PCR, lists solely in-frame clones and lacks some. The sample comprises 150,000 to 200,000 clones, 76% of which are singletons, and 8.5% to 10% rests with the top ten. The material sequenced was peripheral blood. The receptor source for this set is a woman aged 45-65 years with active or convalescent COVID-19.

The V and J genes are TRBV4-3 and TRBJ1-4, with TRBD1 identical over 9 bases. CDR1 is LGHNA and CDR2 is YSLEER in the germline V gene. This CDR3 is 17 amino acids long. J was trimmed by 7 bases and V by 3 bases; bases with no gene match: 12. The CDR3, as DNA: TGCGCCAGCAGCCAGAGTCTACAGGGGGCAGGAGGTGAAAAACTGTTTTTT. Translated: CASSQSLQGAGGEKLFF.

The genes are TRBV7-2 and TRBJ1-6; the D is unclear. The CDR3 length is 16 residues. CDR1 is SGHTA, CDR2 FQGNSA, per germline. Trimming removed 2 bases from V and 0 bases from J, with 8 bases in between. The CDR3: CASSLFTGSYNSPLHF. In DNA form, the CDR3 reads TGTGCCAGCAGCTTATTTACGGGCTCCTATAATTCACCCCTCCACTTT.

The chain recombines TRBV6-6 with TRBJ1-1, with D unclear. Germline V lookup: CDR1 MNHNY, CDR2 SVGAGI (reference sequence). The ends were cut back, 6 bases at V and 2 bases at J, with 10 bases in the middle. CDR3 length equals 13 residues. The chain's CDR3 is CASRWNRNTEAFF. The CDR3 DNA sequence: TGTGCCAGCAGGTGGAACAGAAACACTGAAGCTTTCTTT.

The rearrangement uses TRBV5-1 and TRBJ1-1; D is ambiguous. Germline lookup yields CDR1 SGHRS and CDR2 YFSETQ. V lost 1 base, J lost 4 bases, and 14 bases lay in between. The length of the CDR3 is 15 residues. CDR3 sequence: CASSLYDTRRTEAFF. CDR3 DNA sequence: TGCGCCAGCAGCTTGTATGACACTCGGCGCACTGAAGCTTTCTTT.

CDR3 residues: CASSSGPPSYEQYF. CDR3 nucleotides: TGTGCCAGCAGCTCTGGGCCACCCTCCTACGAGCAGTACTTC. V is TRBV11-3 and J is TRBJ2-7, with D unclear. V dropped 4 bases and J dropped 0 bases, with 10 bases sitting between them. CDR1 SGHNT and CDR2 YENEEA come from the germline V gene. This CDR3 contains 14 residues.

This CDR3 is CASSFRGQGEKLFF. The CDR3 coding sequence is TGTGCCAGCAGCTTCAGGGGGCAGGGTGAAAAACTGTTTTTT. The rearrangement uses TRBV5-5 and TRBJ1-4, with 8 bases that match TRBD1. Germline values: CDR1 SGHKS, CDR2 YYEKEE (reference sequence). This CDR3 region has 14 residues. After removal of 2 bases from V and 7 bases from J, the junction contained 4 bases not matched to a gene.

The CDR3 DNA reads TGTGCCAGCAGTTTACATGGACAGACTAACTATGGCTACACCTTC. This codes for CASSLHGQTNYGYTF. This chain uses TRBV28 with TRBJ1-2, with a possible D match to TRBD1 (6 bases). The CDR3 loop spans 15 amino acids. The ends were cut back, 2 bases at V and 0 bases at J, with 10 bases in the middle. From germline, CDR1 is MDHEN and CDR2 SYDVKM.

This clone was seen a handful of times. V is TRBV2 and J is TRBJ1-2; maybe TRBD1 (5 bases). This CDR3 spans 14 amino acids. Germline V CDR1 and CDR2: SNHLY, FYNNEI. V was trimmed by 4 bases and J by 5 bases, leaving 14 bases between them. The CDR3 here is CASSVDAGRYGYTF. DNA for the CDR3: TGTGCCAGCAGTGTTGACGCAGGGAGGTATGGCTACACCTTC.

The J gene is TRBJ1-1, the V gene TRBV14; the D gene is possibly TRBD1 (6 bases). The CDR3 has 13 residues. Germline CDR1 reads SGHDN; CDR2 reads FVKESK. Trimming pared 4 bases from V and 7 bases from J, leaving 13 bases between. Here the CDR3 DNA reads TGTGCCAGCAGCCTATTCGACAGGAGTGAAGCTTTCTTT. Protein: CASSLFDRSEAFF.

Comments on this clone: A junction end diverges from the germline sequence, so it may reflect a read error. V is TRBV5-1 and J is TRBJ1-3; possibly TRBD1 for D (6 bases). Germline-derived CDR1 and CDR2 are SGHRS and YFSETQ. The CDR3 extends over 16 amino acids. The CDR3 coding sequence is TGCGCCAGCAGCGAATACCGGGACACCTCTCGAAACACCATATATTTT. This encodes CASSEYRDTSRNTIYF.

A single count supports this clone. V gene TRBV25-1 combines with J gene TRBJ2-1; 10 positions match TRBD2. Germline V gene lookup returns CDR1 MGHDK and CDR2 SYGVNS. V shed 8 bases and J 7 bases; nucleotides not matched to a gene: 11. CDR3 length equals 15 residues. The CDR3 sequence is CASASSGRIRNEQFF. Here the CDR3 DNA reads TGTGCCAGCGCATCTAGCGGGAGAATTAGGAATGAGCAGTTCTTC.

The rearrangement joins TRBV7-9 to TRBJ2-1; 11 positions agree with TRBD2. Germline V gives CDR1 SEHNR, CDR2 FQNEAQ (reference sequence). Trimming at V came to 5 bases and at J to 6 bases, leaving 3 bases not matched to a gene. This CDR3 is 14 amino acids long. CDR3 protein: CASSLGLAVNEQFF. The CDR3 region has the DNA TGTGCCAGCAGCCTGGGACTAGCGGTCAATGAGCAGTTCTTC.

The V call is TRBV4-2, the J call TRBJ2-3, with 7 bases lining up with TRBD2. V shed 2 bases, J shed 3 bases, and the junction held 11 bases outside the gene matches. Germline V lookup: CDR1 LGHNA, CDR2 YNFKEQ. The CDR3 is 17 residues long. The CDR3 region has the DNA TGTGCCAGCAGCCAAAGTAGTGGCGGGAGTTTTACAGATACGCAGTATTTT. This translates into CASSQSSGGSFTDTQYF.

The chain carries TRBV9 and TRBJ1-2; D is perhaps TRBD1 (6 bases). The germline CDR1 and CDR2 sequences are SGDLS and YYNGEE. The V gene lost 3 bases and the J gene lost 4 bases, with 16 bases spanning the gap. This CDR3 contains 15 residues. The CDR3 nucleotides are TGTGCCAGCAGCGCCGAGGATGGGGGCGGCTATGGCTACACCTTC. This encodes CASSAEDGGGYGYTF.

The rearrangement uses TRBV30 and TRBJ1-1; possible D gene TRBD1, 6 bases. The CDR3 totals 13 residues. The germline V and J ends were trimmed by 3 bases and 4 bases, with 12 bases remaining between them. The germline V gene encodes CDR1 GTSNPN and CDR2 SVGIG (reference sequence). CDR3 DNA sequence: TGTGCCTGGAGCATAGGGGGTGGCACTGAAGCTTTCTTT. This translates into CAWSIGGGTEAFF.

This chain uses TRBV28 with TRBJ1-4, with D tentatively TRBD1 (5 bases). V was pared by 5 bases and J by 3 bases, with 10 bases between. The CDR3 has 14 residues. Germline loops: CDR1 MDHEN, CDR2 SYDVKM. As DNA, the CDR3 is TGTGCCAGCAGTGACGGGGGAGCTAATGAAAAACTGTTTTTT. As protein: CASSDGGANEKLFF.

The chain recombines TRBV28 with TRBJ1-1; tentatively, D is TRBD1 (5 bases). Trimming took off 3 bases at V and 3 bases at J, with 11 bases between the two ends. Germline-derived CDR1 and CDR2 are MDHEN and SYDVKM. This CDR3 has 14 amino acids. The CDR3 loop is CASSFGHLHTEAFF. The CDR3 DNA sequence: TGTGCCAGCAGTTTTGGACACCTCCACACTGAAGCTTTCTTT.

V and J are TRBV1 and TRBJ2-3; TRBD2, the D gene given by the table, was not confirmed from the DNA. TRBV1 is a listed pseudogene. The CDR3 is 19 residues long. As DNA, the CDR3 is TGCACCAGCAGCCATGGATGGCGGGGGGGGCAGGGAAGCACAGATACGCAGTATTTT. This translates into CTSSHGWRGGQGSTDTQYF.

The chain recombines TRBV6-4 with TRBJ1-1; 7 bases map to TRBD1. The CDR3 covers 14 residues. V lost 2 bases, J lost 9 bases, and 9 bases stayed unmatched. Germline lookup yields CDR1 MRHNA and CDR2 SNTAGT. The CDR3 nucleotides are TGTGCCAGCAGTGACGAGACAGGGACGGGTCAAGCTTTCTTT. Translated, it gives CASSDETGTGQAFF.

V gene TRBV11-2 combines with J gene TRBJ2-1; 9 bases agree with TRBD1. This CDR3 has 13 amino acids. CDR1 SGHAT and CDR2 FQNNGV come from the germline V gene. The ends lost 7 bases at V and 5 bases at J; junction bases unmatched: 3. The CDR3 protein is CASTWDRDNEQFF. CDR3 bases: TGTGCCAGCACCTGGGACAGGGACAATGAGCAGTTCTTC.

V usage is TRBV5-1 and J usage is TRBJ1-4; 10 nucleotides line up with TRBD1. This CDR3 comprises 15 residues. J lost 9 bases, V lost 0 bases, and 5 bases had no gene match. The germline CDR1 and CDR2 sequences are SGHRS and YFSETQ. As DNA, the CDR3 is TGCGCCAGCAGCTTGGAGTCGGGACAGGGGCAAAAACTGTTTTTT. Translation: CASSLESGQGQKLFF. Full variable domain (rest looked up from reference TRBV5-1 and TRBJ1-4): KAGVTQTPRYLIKTRGQQVTLSCSPISGHRSVSWYQQTPGQGLQFLFEYFSETQRNKGNFPGRFSGRQFSNSRSEMNVSTLELGDSALYLCASSLESGQGQKLFFGSGTQLSVL.

V gene TRBV18 combines with J gene TRBJ1-1, with 7 bases matching TRBD1. CDR1 and CDR2 from the germline V gene are KGHSH and LQKENI. This CDR3 spans 18 amino acids. V lost 5 bases, J lost 0 bases, and 15 bases stayed unmatched. The CDR3 reads CASSKDRAPPSMNTEAFF. DNA of the CDR3: TGTGCCAGCTCAAAAGACAGGGCTCCCCCTTCAATGAACACTGAAGCTTTCTTT.

This clone came up a few times. CDR3 loop: CASSPRQGAVANYGYTF. CDR3 bases: TGTGCCAGCAGTCCGCGACAGGGGGCAGTTGCCAACTATGGCTACACCTTC. This rearrangement joins TRBV27 to TRBJ1-2, with 10 positions matching TRBD1. From germline, CDR1 is MNHEY and CDR2 SMNVEV (reference sequence). V was clipped by 5 bases and J by 2 bases; unmatched bases: 11. The CDR3 contains 17 residues.

The chain recombines TRBV5-1 with TRBJ2-3; TRBD2 agrees at 16 bases. The germline V gene encodes CDR1 SGHRS and CDR2 YFSETQ. Trimming at V came to 6 bases and at J to 4 bases, leaving 8 bases not matched to a gene. This CDR3 comprises 17 residues. This CDR3 is CASNSGLAGGQADTQYF. The CDR3 nucleotides read TGCGCCAGCAACTCGGGACTAGCGGGGGGGCAAGCAGATACGCAGTATTTT.

V gene TRBV11-2 combines with J gene TRBJ1-4; TRBD1 might be the D (5 bases). Germline V gives CDR1 SGHAT, CDR2 FQNNGV. The CDR3 spans 14 residues. V was trimmed by 5 bases and J by 1 base, leaving 8 bases between them. Here the CDR3 DNA reads TGTGCCAGCAGCGGGGGGAGAACTAATGAAAAACTGTTTTTT. The encoded protein is CASSGGRTNEKLFF.